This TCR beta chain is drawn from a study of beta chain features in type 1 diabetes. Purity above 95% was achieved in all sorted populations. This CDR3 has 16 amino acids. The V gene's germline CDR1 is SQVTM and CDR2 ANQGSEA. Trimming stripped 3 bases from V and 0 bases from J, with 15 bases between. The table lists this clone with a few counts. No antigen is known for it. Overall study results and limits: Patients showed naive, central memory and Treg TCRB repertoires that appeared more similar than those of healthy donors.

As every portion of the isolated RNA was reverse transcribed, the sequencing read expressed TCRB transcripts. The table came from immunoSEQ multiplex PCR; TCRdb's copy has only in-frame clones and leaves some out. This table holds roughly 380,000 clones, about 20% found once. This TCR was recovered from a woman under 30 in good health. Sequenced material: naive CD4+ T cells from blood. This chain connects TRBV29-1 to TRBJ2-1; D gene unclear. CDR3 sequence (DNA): TGCAGCGTTGATCGTGGCTCAGCGAGCTCCTACAATGAGCAGTTCTTC. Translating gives CSVDRGSASSYNEQFF.